The 24 T cell receptor beta chains below were found in one sample sequenced in a study of T cell responses to AZD1222 COVID-19 vaccine. TCRdb keeps only in-frame clones here, not all; method: immunoSEQ multiplex PCR. The data hold about 150,000 clones, with over 80% observed a single time. Sequencing was performed on peripheral blood, taken 28 days after the second AZD1222 dose. Receptor source: an adult who received the AZD1222 COVID-19 vaccine.

J is TRBJ2-1 and V is TRBV10-3, with 8 bases matching TRBD1. The CDR3 loop spans 14 amino acids. Germline V CDR1 and CDR2: ENHRY, SYGVKD. V shed 4 bases and J 10 bases; nucleotides not matched to a gene: 9. The CDR3 loop reads CAISVRTGLGEQFF. The CDR3 DNA reads as TGTGCCATCAGTGTACGGACAGGGCTCGGGGAGCAGTTCTTC.

The rearrangement links TRBV28 to TRBJ2-3, with D possibly TRBD1 on 5 matching bases. The CDR3 consists of 16 residues. Germline V gene sequence: CDR1 MDHEN, CDR2 SYDVKM. The V end was cut by 5 bases, the J end by 3 bases, with 18 bases between. This chain's CDR3 is CASSIPGPGSTDTQYF. The CDR3 DNA sequence: TGTGCCAGCAGTATTCCCGGCCCAGGGTCGACAGATACGCAGTATTTT.

The V and J genes are TRBV6-2 or TRBV6-3 and TRBJ2-1; 11 nucleotides line up with TRBD2. The CDR3 spans 15 residues. The V and J ends lost 5 bases and 3 bases, in that order; junction bases with no gene match: 3. The germline gives CDR1 MNHEY, CDR2 SVGEGT. The CDR3 nucleotides read TGTGCCAGCAGTCTAGCGGGAGGCCTCTACAATGAGCAGTTCTTC. Its translation: CASSLAGGLYNEQFF.

This clone was counted a single time. The CDR3 is CASSVGAIGELFF. The CDR3 region has the DNA TGTGCCAGCAGCGTAGGGGCTATCGGGGAGCTGTTTTTT. The chain uses TRBV9 and TRBJ2-2; no definite D call. CDR3 length equals 13 residues. The V and J ends lost 0 bases and 7 bases respectively, with 7 bases between them. Germline CDR1 and CDR2: SGDLS and YYNGEE.

This chain uses TRBV11-3 with TRBJ2-2; TRBD1 agrees at 7 bases. Germline V gene data show CDR1 as SGHNT and CDR2 as YENEEA. The CDR3 runs to 15 residues. After removal of 5 bases from V and 4 bases from J, the junction contained 7 bases not matched to a gene. Written as DNA, the CDR3 is TGTGCCAGCAGCCCGGCGGCAGGGGGCACCGGGGAGCTGTTTTTT. As protein: CASSPAAGGTGELFF.

The chain couples TRBV3-1 (or the pseudogene TRBV3-2) to TRBJ1-2; maybe TRBD1 (6 bases). V lost 11 bases, J lost 5 bases, and 15 bases lay in between. This CDR3 contains 12 residues. The germline gives CDR1 LGHDT, CDR2 YNNKEL (reference sequence). As DNA, the CDR3 is TGTGCCGCAAGCGGGGGCGGGTATGGCTACACCTTC. Protein: CAASGGGYGYTF.

The chain has TRBV29-1 and TRBJ1-2; D is uncertain. V shed 6 bases and J shed 4 bases, with 9 bases lying between them. The CDR3 totals 11 residues. From germline, CDR1 is SQVTM and CDR2 ANQGSEA. The CDR3 sequence is CSVTHGYGYTF. The CDR3 region has the DNA TGCAGCGTCACCCATGGCTATGGCTACACCTTC.

This chain connects TRBV11-1 to TRBJ2-1, with 11 bases that match TRBD2. With V trimmed by 4 bases and J by 3 bases, 5 bases remained unmatched. This CDR3 spans 16 amino acids. In germline, CDR1 is SGHAT, CDR2 FQDESV (reference sequence). CDR3 residues: CASSWTGLADYNEQFF. The CDR3 DNA reads TGTGCCAGCAGCTGGACGGGACTAGCGGACTACAATGAGCAGTTCTTC.

The J gene is TRBJ1-1, the V gene TRBV7-2, with 8 positions matching TRBD1. J was trimmed by 4 bases and V by 5 bases; bases with no gene match: 6. The CDR3 is 14 amino acids. CDR1 and CDR2 (germline): SGHTA, FQGNSA. The CDR3 DNA is TGTGCCAGCAGCCTCAGGGGGCTTGGCACTGAAGCTTTCTTT. Protein sequence: CASSLRGLGTEAFF.

The CDR3 DNA is TGTGCCATCAGCCGGGACTACCAAGAGACCCAGTACTTC. This encodes CAISRDYQETQYF. The rearrangement uses TRBV10-3 and TRBJ2-5; D might be TRBD2 (6 bases). V was pared by 6 bases and J by 0 bases, with 8 bases between. Per the germline V gene, CDR1 is ENHRY and CDR2 is SYGVKD. This CDR3 spans 13 amino acids.

The DNA for the CDR3 is TGTGCCTGGAGTGTAACGGGGACGGGGGGGCGAGTCTACACCTTC. It specifies CAWSVTGTGGRVYTF. The chain is built from TRBV30 and TRBJ1-2, with D perhaps matching TRBD1 (6 bases). Trimming cost V 0 bases and J 10 bases, with 21 bases left between them. CDR3 length equals 15 residues. Germline lookup yields CDR1 GTSNPN and CDR2 SVGIG (reference sequence).

J is TRBJ2-3 and V is TRBV27; D gene uncertain. The CDR3 contains 17 residues. V lost 3 bases to trimming and J lost 0 bases, with 16 bases between them. Per germline, CDR1 MNHEY and CDR2 SMNVEV (reference sequence). The CDR3 coding sequence is TGTGCCAGCAGTTTCCACTGGGTGGGCCCTAGCACAGATACGCAGTATTTT. Amino acids: CASSFHWVGPSTDTQYF.

The chain uses TRBV11-3 and TRBJ2-7; 8 positions agree with TRBD2. Germline trimming cut 7 bases from V and 5 bases from J; bases unmatched to any gene: 10. The germline CDR1 and CDR2 sequences are SGHNT and YENEEA. The CDR3 totals 14 residues. CDR3 protein: CASNGREGLDEQYF. The CDR3 coding sequence is TGTGCCAGCAATGGCCGGGAGGGCCTGGACGAGCAGTACTTC. Full variable domain (outside the CDR3, taken from reference TRBV11-3 and TRBJ2-7): EAGVVQSPRYKIIEKKQPVAFWCNPISGHNTLYWYLQNLGQGPELLIRYENEEAVDDSQLPKDRFSAERLKGVDSTLKIQPAELGDSAVYLCASNGREGLDEQYFGPGTRLTVT.

The rearrangement uses TRBV19 and TRBJ1-5; no clear D gene. Trimming left V 5 bases short and J 0 bases short, with 11 bases between. The CDR3 runs 15 residues. Germline lookup yields CDR1 LNHDA and CDR2 SQIVND (reference sequence). The CDR3: CASSGRKGSNQPQHF. CDR3 nucleotide sequence: TGTGCCAGTAGTGGGAGAAAGGGTAGCAATCAGCCCCAGCATTTT. Drawing the rest from reference TRBV19 and TRBJ1-5, the complete variable domain is DGGITQSPKYLFRKEGQNVTLSCEQNLNHDAMYWYRQDPGQGLRLIYYSQIVNDFQKGDIAEGYSVSREKKESFPLTVTSAQKNPTAFYLCASSGRKGSNQPQHFGDGTRLSIL.

This clone was picked up one time. The chain carries TRBV6-1 and TRBJ2-1, with TRBD2 identical over 14 bases. The ends lost 4 bases at V and 8 bases at J; junction bases unmatched: 10. This CDR3 is 17 amino acids long. The germline V gene encodes CDR1 MNHNS and CDR2 SASEGT. CDR3 nucleotide sequence: TGTGCCAGCAGTGGAAACCGACTAGCGGGAGGGCGGTATGAGCAGTTCTTC. This translates into CASSGNRLAGGRYEQFF.

The chain links TRBV11-3 to TRBJ2-7, with TRBD1 matching 8 bases. The length of the CDR3 is 13 residues. Trimming took 2 bases from V and 6 from J; bases not matched to a gene: 3. CDR1 SGHNT and CDR2 YENEEA come from the germline V gene. CDR3 in DNA: TGTGCCAGCAGCTTATCAGGGGGCACCGAGCAGTACTTC. This codes for CASSLSGGTEQYF.

This chain joins TRBV6-5 and TRBJ2-7; D remains ambiguous. The CDR3 length is 10 residues. Germline V CDR1 and CDR2: MNHEY, SVGAGI. The V end was cut by 6 bases, the J end by 4 bases, with 4 bases between. The CDR3 DNA follows: TGTGCCAGCAGCCAATACGAGCAGTACTTC. Its translation: CASSQYEQYF.

The gene calls are TRBV6-5 and TRBJ1-6; no reliable D call. Germline V gene sequence: CDR1 MNHEY, CDR2 SVGAGI. V was cut by 6 bases and J by 8 bases, with 8 bases left in between. This CDR3 spans 12 amino acids. The CDR3 spells CASSPGDSPLHF. The CDR3 bases are TGTGCCAGCAGCCCAGGTGATTCACCCCTCCACTTT.

The chain is built from TRBV24-1 and TRBJ2-5; perhaps TRBD1 as D (5 bases). The CDR3 consists of 14 residues. V lost 5 bases to trimming and J lost 5 bases, with 14 bases between them. Germline lookup yields CDR1 KGHDR and CDR2 SFDVKD. CDR3 sequence (DNA): TGTGCCACCAGTGTTGGGCCAGGGATTGAGACCCAGTACTTC. It codes for CATSVGPGIETQYF.

The chain has TRBV6-5 and TRBJ2-1; tentatively, D is TRBD1 (5 bases). V was shortened by 0 bases and J by 4 bases, with 7 bases between the two germline ends. CDR1 and CDR2 (germline): MNHEY, SVGAGI. This CDR3 spans 14 amino acids. CDR3 protein: CASSYSQGYNEQFF. CDR3 coding DNA: TGTGCCAGCAGTTACTCGCAGGGATACAATGAGCAGTTCTTC.

This chain uses TRBV14 with TRBJ1-2; no definite D call. V was shortened by 1 base and J by 4 bases, with 13 bases between the two germline ends. From germline, CDR1 is SGHDN and CDR2 FVKESK. CDR3 length equals 15 residues. CDR3: CASSQVSQGPYGYTF. The CDR3 nucleotides read TGTGCCAGCAGCCAAGTTTCCCAAGGCCCCTATGGCTACACCTTC.

The V and J genes are TRBV5-6 and TRBJ2-5, with a tentative D call TRBD2 (6 bases). V lost 3 bases, J lost 3 bases, and 12 bases lay in between. This CDR3 comprises 14 residues. Germline CDR1 reads SGHDT; CDR2 reads YYEEEE. CDR3 residues: CASSYGDSEETQYF. CDR3 nucleotides: TGTGCCAGCAGCTACGGGGACTCCGAAGAGACCCAGTACTTC.

The V call is TRBV5-4, the J call TRBJ1-5; D gene unclear. This CDR3 comprises 13 residues. The germline V gene encodes CDR1 SGHNT and CDR2 YYREEE (reference sequence). The ends were cut back, 4 bases at V and 7 bases at J, with 12 bases in the middle. CDR3 nucleotides: TGTGCCAGCAGCCCCGGTCTGCGCCAGCCCCAGCATTTT. It yields the protein CASSPGLRQPQHF.

The chain employs TRBV5-1 and TRBJ2-1, with 8 bases identical to TRBD1. This CDR3 region has 16 residues. Per germline, CDR1 SGHRS and CDR2 YFSETQ. The ends lost 1 base at V and 0 bases at J; junction bases unmatched: 3. This chain's CDR3 is CASSLITGGSYNEQFF. The CDR3 nucleotides read TGCGCCAGCAGCTTGATAACAGGGGGCTCCTACAATGAGCAGTTCTTC. Variable domain in full (rest from reference TRBV5-1 and TRBJ2-1): KAGVTQTPRYLIKTRGQQVTLSCSPISGHRSVSWYQQTPGQGLQFLFEYFSETQRNKGNFPGRFSGRQFSNSRSEMNVSTLELGDSALYLCASSLITGGSYNEQFFGPGTRLTVL.